The clone carrying this T cell receptor (beta chain) showed up just a few times. The target antigen is unknown. Autoimmune disease history or systemic immunosuppression led to patient exclusion. Trimming pared 5 bases from V and 10 bases from J, leaving 11 bases between. The CDR3 runs 11 residues. Germline V gene lookup returns CDR1 SNHLY and CDR2 FYNNEI. The data are from a study of OX40 agonist ivuxolimab in advanced cancers. Study context: The mean age was about 61 years, ranging from 23 to 79, with less than 90% of participants male. Antecedent anti-PD-1, anti-PD-L1 or anti-CTLA-4 therapy was permissible, with roughly 36% having received some.

General study findings and limits: At doses 0.1 to 3.0 mg/kg, CD4+ and CD8+ clones expanded.

Using immunoSEQ multiplex PCR, the repertoire was profiled, and TCRdb retains in-frame clones only, with some absent. This sample carries about 83,000 clones, 65% to 85% of them seen once, and the ten largest clones take around 7.3%. The input for sequencing was CD4+ or CD8+ T cells sorted from blood, taken in a trial of the OX40 agonist ivuxolimab. This clonotype was sampled from an adult with an advanced solid tumor such as melanoma, head and neck, liver or kidney cancer. The chain is built from TRBV2 and TRBJ1-1, with D hard to call. CDR3 sequence reads: CASSQGLAAFF. The CDR3 nucleotides are TGTGCCAGCAGTCAAGGGTTGGCAGCTTTCTTT.